Below are 21 T cell receptor beta chains sequenced from a single sample in a study of control samples from healthy donors and cancer patients. The protocol was immunoSEQ multiplex PCR, while the TCRdb copy is restricted to in-frame clones and leaves out a portion. The data show under 200,000 clones, roughly 89% seen once. The sample consisted of blood. The source is a woman aged 25 to 45 in good health.

The rearrangement links TRBV27 to TRBJ1-2; 10 bases line up with TRBD1. Germline values: CDR1 MNHEY, CDR2 SMNVEV (reference sequence). V shed 6 bases, J shed 8 bases, and the junction held 6 bases outside the gene matches. This CDR3 comprises 13 residues. Here the CDR3 reads CASRLDRGQGYTF. The CDR3 bases are TGTGCCAGCAGACTCGACAGGGGGCAAGGCTACACCTTC.

The V call is TRBV27, the J call TRBJ2-1; unclear D gene. Germline V gene lookup returns CDR1 MNHEY and CDR2 SMNVEV (reference sequence). V lost 2 bases and J lost 2, with 7 bases in between. The CDR3 is 14 residues long. For the CDR3, the DNA is TGTGCCAGCAGTTTAATCCCCCCCTACAATGAGCAGTTCTTC. Protein: CASSLIPPYNEQFF.

V is TRBV11-2 and J is TRBJ1-2; 9 nucleotides line up with TRBD1. Germline CDR1 SGHAT, CDR2 FQNNGV. Trimming cost V 4 bases and J 2 bases; bases outside gene matches: 11. The CDR3 spans 17 residues. CDR3 in amino acids: CASSSPTGGAGNYGYTF. In DNA form, the CDR3 reads TGTGCCAGCAGCTCTCCCACAGGGGGCGCCGGGAACTATGGCTACACCTTC.

The chain uses TRBV19 and TRBJ1-6; 10 nucleotides line up with TRBD1. This CDR3 has 17 amino acids. Trimming removed 5 bases from V and 2 bases from J; junction bases left unmatched: 6. In germline, CDR1 is LNHDA, CDR2 SQIVND (reference sequence). This CDR3 reads CASSPRDRGAYNSPLHF. The CDR3 DNA sequence: TGTGCCAGTAGTCCCCGGGACAGGGGCGCCTATAATTCACCCCTCCACTTT.

The gene calls are TRBV6-2 or TRBV6-3 and TRBJ2-7; D remains unclear. Trimming took 2 bases from V and 3 from J, leaving 5 bases between them. The CDR3 has 12 residues. Germline assignment: CDR1 MNHEY and CDR2 SVGEGT. In nucleotides, the CDR3 is TGTGCCAGCAGTTACGTAGGCTACGAGCAGTACTTC. As protein: CASSYVGYEQYF.

The chain joins TRBV18 to TRBJ1-2, with 10 bases lining up with TRBD1. CDR3 length: 15 residues. The V segment lost 3 bases and the J segment 8 bases; nucleotides outside the gene matches: 9. Germline V gene lookup returns CDR1 KGHSH and CDR2 LQKENI. Here the CDR3 reads CASSPTGGAWNGYTF. The CDR3 region has the DNA TGTGCCAGCTCACCGACAGGGGGCGCTTGGAACGGCTACACCTTC.

The rearrangement joins TRBV10-2 to TRBJ1-5; no clear D gene. Germline lookup yields CDR1 WSHSY and CDR2 SAAADI. With 4 bases removed from V and 4 bases from J, the gap between germline ends came to 8 bases. This CDR3 comprises 13 residues. The CDR3 DNA reads as TGCGCCAGCAGTGGAAAAGGGAATCAGCCCCAGCATTTT. This translates into CASSGKGNQPQHF.

The rearrangement uses TRBV11-3 and TRBJ1-2; D not resolved. The CDR3 runs 13 residues. Per germline, CDR1 SGHNT and CDR2 YENEEA. Between the trimmed V and J ends, which lost 4 bases and 4 bases, there was a span of 10 bases. The CDR3 DNA reads TGTGCCAGCAGCTCCCCGTCCACCTATGGCTACACCTTC. Residues: CASSSPSTYGYTF.

This chain connects TRBV28 to TRBJ2-7, with 11 bases aligning to TRBD2. CDR1 and CDR2 from the germline V gene are MDHEN and SYDVKM. This CDR3 region has 15 residues. The V and J ends lost 7 bases and 1 base, in that order; junction bases with no gene match: 6. In DNA form, the CDR3 reads TGTGCCAGCACCACCGGGACTAGCGGATCCTACGAGCAGTACTTC. Translating it yields CASTTGTSGSYEQYF. The whole variable domain, filled in from reference TRBV28 and TRBJ2-7, reads DVKVTQSSRYLVKRTGEKVFLECVQDMDHENMFWYRQDPGLGLRLIYFSYDVKMKEKGDIPEGYSVSREKKERFSLILESASTNQTSMYLCASTTGTSGSYEQYFGPGTRLTVT.

This chain connects TRBV5-1 to TRBJ1-2; D is perhaps TRBD1 (6 bases). Trimming took off 2 bases at V and 8 bases at J, with 13 bases between the two ends. The CDR3 covers 13 residues. The V gene's germline CDR1 is SGHRS and CDR2 YFSETQ. The CDR3 coding sequence is TGCGCCAGCAGCTTACGGGGGGCGGAAGGCTACACCTTC. Its protein is CASSLRGAEGYTF.

The J gene is TRBJ2-5, the V gene TRBV7-9; no clear D gene. Germline V gives CDR1 SEHNR, CDR2 FQNEAQ (reference sequence). The CDR3 totals 13 residues. Between the trimmed V and J ends, which lost 1 base and 1 base, there was a span of 4 bases. CDR3 nucleotide sequence: TGTGCCAGCAGCTTAGGTCTCCAAGAGACCCAGTACTTC. Its protein product is CASSLGLQETQYF.

This chain connects TRBV5-8 to TRBJ2-3; TRBD2 might be the D (6 bases). V lost 0 bases to trimming and J lost 1 base, with 12 bases between them. The CDR3 spans 16 residues. CDR1 SGHTS and CDR2 YDEGEE come from the germline V gene. DNA of the CDR3: TGTGCCAGCAGCTTGGCCGGGGGTTGGGGCACAGATACGCAGTATTTT. It is translated as CASSLAGGWGTDTQYF.

The gene calls are TRBV20-1 and TRBJ2-3, with TRBD2 matching over 7 bases. This CDR3 has 13 residues. Trimming removed 3 bases from V and 4 bases from J; junction bases left unmatched: 4. Germline CDR1 and CDR2: DFQATT and SNEGSKA (reference sequence). CDR3 DNA: TGCAGTGCTAGTCTGGCGGGAGCAGATACGCAGTATTTT. Protein sequence: CSASLAGADTQYF.

This clone has only a few counts. This chain connects TRBV18 to TRBJ1-1, with a possible D match to TRBD1 (5 bases). The CDR3 has 13 residues. The V and J ends lost 3 bases and 1 base respectively, with 6 bases between them. Germline V CDR1 and CDR2: KGHSH, LQKENI. The CDR3: CASSPDTNTEAFF. CDR3 DNA sequence: TGTGCCAGCTCACCGGACACGAACACTGAAGCTTTCTTT.

The V call is TRBV11-3, the J call TRBJ2-1; either TRBD1 or TRBD2 may fit D (6 bases each). Germline V lookup: CDR1 SGHNT, CDR2 YENEEA. This CDR3 region has 15 residues. V was cut by 0 bases and J by 6 bases, with 12 bases left in between. The CDR3 sequence: CASSLDGGPGNEQFF. The CDR3, as DNA: TGTGCCAGCAGCTTAGATGGGGGGCCGGGCAATGAGCAGTTCTTC.

This chain uses TRBV15 with TRBJ2-7; unclear D gene. The germline CDR1 and CDR2 sequences are LNHNV and YYDKDF (reference sequence). The CDR3 consists of 14 residues. V lost 0 bases to trimming and J lost 3 bases, with 9 bases between them. CDR3 residues: CATSRDPGLYEQYF. DNA for the CDR3: TGTGCCACCAGCAGAGATCCAGGCCTCTACGAGCAGTACTTC.

The chain couples TRBV5-5 to TRBJ2-2; D is ambiguous. V lost 2 bases and J lost 0, with 8 bases in between. This CDR3 has 15 residues. Germline assignment: CDR1 SGHKS and CDR2 YYEKEE (reference sequence). This CDR3 reads CASSFQDSNTGELFF. CDR3 nucleotide sequence: TGTGCCAGCAGCTTCCAGGATTCGAACACCGGGGAGCTGTTTTTT.

The chain carries TRBV24-1 and TRBJ1-2; the match to TRBD1 covers 9 bases. This CDR3 region has 12 residues. Germline V gives CDR1 KGHDR, CDR2 SFDVKD. J lost 8 bases, V lost 7 bases, and 4 bases had no gene match. The CDR3 DNA is TGTGCCACCAGGGACAGGGGAAGCGGCTACACCTTC. Its protein is CATRDRGSGYTF.

The CDR3 spells CASRTGGVQPQHF. The CDR3 nucleotides read TGTGCCAGCAGGACAGGGGGAGTTCAGCCCCAGCATTTT. J is TRBJ1-5 and V is TRBV6-5, with 9 bases fitting TRBD1. Unmatched junction bases numbered 3, after V lost 6 bases and J lost 6 bases. CDR3 length equals 13 residues. Germline V gives CDR1 MNHEY, CDR2 SVGAGI.

The genes are TRBV3-1 (or the pseudogene TRBV3-2) and TRBJ1-1; unclear D gene. The CDR3 has 14 residues. CDR1 is LGHDT and CDR2 is YNNKEL in the germline V gene (reference sequence). Trimming left V 0 bases short and J 1 base short, with 6 bases between. The CDR3: CASSQDEGNTEAFF. DNA for the CDR3: TGTGCCAGCAGCCAAGATGAAGGGAACACTGAAGCTTTCTTT.

This clone was found once. The gene calls are TRBV5-1 and TRBJ1-1; 9 nucleotides agree with TRBD1. The V gene end was trimmed by 3 bases and the J gene end by 1 base; junction bases not matched to a gene: 4. This CDR3 is 15 amino acids long. Germline CDR1 is SGHRS and CDR2 is YFSETQ. The CDR3 spells CASSSTGGRNTEAFF. The CDR3, as DNA: TGCGCCAGCAGCTCTACAGGGGGCCGGAACACTGAAGCTTTCTTT.